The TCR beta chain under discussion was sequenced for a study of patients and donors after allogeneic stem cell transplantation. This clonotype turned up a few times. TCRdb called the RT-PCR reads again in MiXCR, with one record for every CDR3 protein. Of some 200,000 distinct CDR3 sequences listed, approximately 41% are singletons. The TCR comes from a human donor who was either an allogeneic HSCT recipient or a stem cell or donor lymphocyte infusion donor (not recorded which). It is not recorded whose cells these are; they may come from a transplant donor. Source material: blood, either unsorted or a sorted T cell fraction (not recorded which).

As DNA, the CDR3 is TGCAGCGTTTATACCGGGACGGTTAACACTGAAGCTTTCTTT. It specifies CSVYTGTVNTEAFF. V and J are TRBV29-1 and TRBJ1-1, with a possible D match to TRBD1 (5 bases). CDR1 and CDR2 from the germline V gene are SQVTM and ANQGSEA. V was clipped by 5 bases and J by 2 bases, with 15 bases between them. This CDR3 contains 14 residues.